The clone carrying this TCR beta chain was observed a few times. These data come from a study of blood T cell repertoires in COVID-19. About the study: Acute and convalescent COVID-19 samples came from the United States, Italy and Spain. In each case, the material was cDNA or gDNA derived from T cells, B-cell-depleted T cells, or PBMCs.

The CDR3 covers 14 residues. Per the germline V gene, CDR1 is SGDLS and CDR2 is YYNGEE. Trimming cost V 7 bases and J 8 bases; bases outside gene matches: 8. Measured with immunoSEQ multiplex PCR; TCRdb has only the in-frame clones, and not every one. The sample yields more than 65,000 clones, nearly 80% seen once. Sequenced: peripheral blood. The V call is TRBV9, the J call TRBJ1-4; 10 bases match TRBD1. The receptor comes from a human donor in a cohort sampled during active COVID-19. The DNA for the CDR3 is TGTGCCAGCCGGGACAGGGGAATTCGCGAAAAACTGTTTTTT. Translated, it gives CASRDRGIREKLFF.